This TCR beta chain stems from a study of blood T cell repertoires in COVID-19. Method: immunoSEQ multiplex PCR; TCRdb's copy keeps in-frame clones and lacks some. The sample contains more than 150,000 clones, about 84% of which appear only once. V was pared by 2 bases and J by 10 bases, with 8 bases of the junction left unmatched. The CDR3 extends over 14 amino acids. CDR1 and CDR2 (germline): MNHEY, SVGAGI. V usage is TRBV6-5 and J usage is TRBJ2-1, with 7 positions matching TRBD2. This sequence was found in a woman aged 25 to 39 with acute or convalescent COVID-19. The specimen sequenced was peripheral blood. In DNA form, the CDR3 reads TGTGCCAGCAGTTACCGCCCAGCAGCGGGGGAGCAGTTCTTC. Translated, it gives CASSYRPAAGEQFF.